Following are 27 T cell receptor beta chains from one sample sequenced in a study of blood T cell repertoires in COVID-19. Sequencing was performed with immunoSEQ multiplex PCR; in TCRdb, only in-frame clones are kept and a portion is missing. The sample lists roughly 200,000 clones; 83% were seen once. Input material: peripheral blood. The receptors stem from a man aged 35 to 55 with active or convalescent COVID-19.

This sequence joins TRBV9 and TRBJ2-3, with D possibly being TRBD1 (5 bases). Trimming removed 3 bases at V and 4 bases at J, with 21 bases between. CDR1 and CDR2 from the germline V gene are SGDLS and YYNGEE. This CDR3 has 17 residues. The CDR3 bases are TGTGCCAGCAGCGCCTACTCTTCGGACATGATTCCAGATACGCAGTATTTT. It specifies CASSAYSSDMIPDTQYF.

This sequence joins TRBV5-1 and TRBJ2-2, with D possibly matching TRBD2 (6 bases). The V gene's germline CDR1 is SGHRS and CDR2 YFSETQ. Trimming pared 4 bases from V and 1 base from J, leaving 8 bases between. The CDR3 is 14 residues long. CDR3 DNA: TGCGCCAGCAGCGCGGGACGGAACACCGGGGAGCTGTTTTTT. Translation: CASSAGRNTGELFF.

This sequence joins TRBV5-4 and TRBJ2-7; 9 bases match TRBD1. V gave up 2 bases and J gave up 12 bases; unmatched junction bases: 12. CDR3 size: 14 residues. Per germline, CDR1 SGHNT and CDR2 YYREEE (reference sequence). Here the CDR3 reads CASSFPGTGRIWYF. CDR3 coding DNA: TGTGCCAGCAGCTTCCCCGGGACAGGGCGTATTTGGTACTTC.

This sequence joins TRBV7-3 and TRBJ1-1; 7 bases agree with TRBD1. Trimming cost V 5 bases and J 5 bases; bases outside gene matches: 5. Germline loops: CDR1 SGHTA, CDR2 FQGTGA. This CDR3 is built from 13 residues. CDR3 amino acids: CASSAHRGTEAFF. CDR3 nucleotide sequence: TGTGCCAGCAGCGCGCACAGGGGAACTGAAGCTTTCTTT.

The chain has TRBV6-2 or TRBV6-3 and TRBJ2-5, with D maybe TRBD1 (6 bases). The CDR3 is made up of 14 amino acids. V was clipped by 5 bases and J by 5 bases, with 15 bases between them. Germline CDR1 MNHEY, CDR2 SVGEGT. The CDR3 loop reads CASSPTTGWETQYF. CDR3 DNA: TGTGCCAGCAGTCCGACGACAGGTTGGGAGACCCAGTACTTC.

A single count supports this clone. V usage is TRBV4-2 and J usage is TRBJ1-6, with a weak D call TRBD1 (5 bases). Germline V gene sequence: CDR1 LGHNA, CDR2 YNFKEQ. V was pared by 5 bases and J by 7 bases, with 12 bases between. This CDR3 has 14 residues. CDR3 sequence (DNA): TGTGCCAGCAGCGCGCGTGGGGGGAATTCACCCCTCCACTTT. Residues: CASSARGGNSPLHF.

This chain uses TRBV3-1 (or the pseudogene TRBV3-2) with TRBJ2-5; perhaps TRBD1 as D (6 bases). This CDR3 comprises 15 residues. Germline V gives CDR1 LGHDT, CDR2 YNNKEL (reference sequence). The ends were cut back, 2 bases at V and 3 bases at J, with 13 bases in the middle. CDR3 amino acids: CASSQRQTGKETQYF. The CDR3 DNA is TGTGCCAGCAGCCAAAGGCAAACAGGGAAAGAGACCCAGTACTTC.

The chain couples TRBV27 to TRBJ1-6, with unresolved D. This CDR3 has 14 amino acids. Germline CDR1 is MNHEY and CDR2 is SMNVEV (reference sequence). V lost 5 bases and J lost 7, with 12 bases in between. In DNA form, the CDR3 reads TGTGCCAGCAGTGTTTACGGAGGCAATTCACCCCTCCACTTT. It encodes CASSVYGGNSPLHF.

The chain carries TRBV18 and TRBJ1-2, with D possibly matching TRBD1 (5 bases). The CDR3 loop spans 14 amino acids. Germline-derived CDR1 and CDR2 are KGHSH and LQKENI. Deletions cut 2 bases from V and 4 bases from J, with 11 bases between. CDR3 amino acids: CASSPGALAYGYTF. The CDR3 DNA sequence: TGTGCCAGCTCACCAGGGGCACTAGCCTATGGCTACACCTTC. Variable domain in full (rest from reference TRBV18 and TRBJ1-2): NAGVMQNPRHLVRRRGQEARLRCSPMKGHSHVYWYRQLPEEGLKFMVYLQKENIIDESGMPKERFSAEFPKEGPSILRIQQVVRGDSAAYFCASSPGALAYGYTFGSGTRLTVV.

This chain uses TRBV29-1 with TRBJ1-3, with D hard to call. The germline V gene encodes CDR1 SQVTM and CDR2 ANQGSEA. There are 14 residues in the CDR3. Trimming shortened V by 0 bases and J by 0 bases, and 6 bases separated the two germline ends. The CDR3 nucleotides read TGCAGCGTTGAAGACCAAAACTCTGGAAACACCATATATTTT. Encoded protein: CSVEDQNSGNTIYF.

The CDR3 DNA sequence: TGTGCCAGTAGTATTGCGGGACTAGCGGCCATCAGCTCCTACAATGAGCAGTTCTTC. This translates into CASSIAGLAAISSYNEQFF. The rearrangement uses TRBV19 and TRBJ2-1; 11 positions agree with TRBD2. The CDR3 sequence is 19 residues long. Germline values: CDR1 LNHDA, CDR2 SQIVND (reference sequence). Trimming took 3 bases from V and 0 from J; bases not matched to a gene: 10.

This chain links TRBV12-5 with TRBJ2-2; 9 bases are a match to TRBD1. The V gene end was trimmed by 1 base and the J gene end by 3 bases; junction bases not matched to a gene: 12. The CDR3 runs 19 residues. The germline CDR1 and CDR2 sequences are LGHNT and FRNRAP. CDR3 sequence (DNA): TGTGCTAGTGGTTTGGCTTCGGGACAGGGAGTTCGATACACCGGGGAGCTGTTTTTT. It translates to CASGLASGQGVRYTGELFF.

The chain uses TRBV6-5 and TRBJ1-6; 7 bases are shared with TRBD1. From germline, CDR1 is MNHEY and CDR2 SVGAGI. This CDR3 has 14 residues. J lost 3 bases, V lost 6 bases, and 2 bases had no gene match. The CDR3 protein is CASRRTGYNSPLHF. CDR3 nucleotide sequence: TGTGCCAGCAGAAGGACAGGCTATAATTCACCCCTCCACTTT.

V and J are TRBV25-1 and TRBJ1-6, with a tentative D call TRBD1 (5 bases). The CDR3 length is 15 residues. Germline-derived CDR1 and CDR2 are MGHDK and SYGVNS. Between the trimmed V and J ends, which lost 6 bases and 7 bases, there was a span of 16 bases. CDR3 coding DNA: TGTGCCAGCAGGGGGGGAGGACGGGTCAATTCACCCCTCCACTTT. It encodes CASRGGGRVNSPLHF.

CDR3 nucleotide sequence: TGCAGCGTTGAAGAGCGGCCTGGGAGTGAAGCTTTCTTT. It translates to CSVEERPGSEAFF. The chain has TRBV29-1 and TRBJ1-1; D is uncertain. The CDR3 is 13 residues long. Germline V gene data show CDR1 as SQVTM and CDR2 as ANQGSEA. V gave up 0 bases and J gave up 7 bases, with 12 bases separating them.

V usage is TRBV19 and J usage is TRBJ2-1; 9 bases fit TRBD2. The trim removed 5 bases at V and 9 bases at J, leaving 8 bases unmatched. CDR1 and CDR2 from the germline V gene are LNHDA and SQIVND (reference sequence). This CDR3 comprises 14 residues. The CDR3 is CASSLSGRAFEQFF. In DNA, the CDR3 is TGTGCCAGTAGTCTTAGCGGGAGAGCCTTTGAGCAGTTCTTC.

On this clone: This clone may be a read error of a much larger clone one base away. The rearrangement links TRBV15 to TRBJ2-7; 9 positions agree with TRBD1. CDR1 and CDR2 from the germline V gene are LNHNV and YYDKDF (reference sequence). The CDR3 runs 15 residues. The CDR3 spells CTTSPAGTGSYEQYF. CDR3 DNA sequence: TGTACCACCAGTCCGGCCGGGACAGGGTCCTACGAGCAGTACTTC. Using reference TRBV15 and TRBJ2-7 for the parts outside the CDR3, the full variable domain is DAMVIQNPRYQVTQFGKPVTLSCSQTLNHNVMYWYQQKSSQAPKLLFHYYDKDFNNEADTPDNFQSRRPNTSFCFLDIRSPGLGDTAMYLCTTSPAGTGSYEQYFGPGTRLTVT.

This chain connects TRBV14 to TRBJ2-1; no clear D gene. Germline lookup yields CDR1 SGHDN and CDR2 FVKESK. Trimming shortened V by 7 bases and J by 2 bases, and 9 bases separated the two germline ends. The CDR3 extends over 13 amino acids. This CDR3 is CASNSQAYNEQFF. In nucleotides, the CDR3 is TGTGCCAGCAACAGTCAAGCCTACAATGAGCAGTTCTTC.

CDR3 protein: CASTGTSTDTQYF. DNA of the CDR3: TGTGCCAGCACCGGGACTAGCACAGATACGCAGTATTTT. The V call is TRBV2, the J call TRBJ2-3, with TRBD2 as a possible D gene (6 bases). Germline CDR1 and CDR2: SNHLY and FYNNEI. The CDR3 runs to 13 residues. The V end lost 7 bases, the J end lost 0 bases, and 8 bases lay between the germline ends.

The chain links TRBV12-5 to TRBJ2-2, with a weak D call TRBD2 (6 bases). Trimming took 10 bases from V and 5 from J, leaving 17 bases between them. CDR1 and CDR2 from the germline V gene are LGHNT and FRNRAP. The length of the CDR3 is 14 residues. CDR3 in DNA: TGTGCTACCCCATCGCGGGGTGATACCGGGGAGCTGTTTTTT. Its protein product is CATPSRGDTGELFF.

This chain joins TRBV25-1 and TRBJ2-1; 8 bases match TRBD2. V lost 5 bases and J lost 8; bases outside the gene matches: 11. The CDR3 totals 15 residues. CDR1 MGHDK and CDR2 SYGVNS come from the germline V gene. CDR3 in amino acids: CASSPGGVLSDEQFF. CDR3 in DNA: TGTGCCAGCAGTCCCGGGGGGGTGCTATCGGATGAGCAGTTCTTC.

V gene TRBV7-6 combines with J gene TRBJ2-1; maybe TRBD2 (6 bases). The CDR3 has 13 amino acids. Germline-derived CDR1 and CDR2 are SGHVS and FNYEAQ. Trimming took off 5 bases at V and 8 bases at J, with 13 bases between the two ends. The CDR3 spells CASSPGENDEQFF. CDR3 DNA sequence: TGTGCCAGCAGCCCGGGGGAAAATGATGAGCAGTTCTTC.

The CDR3 region is CSAQLITGLGGYTF. The CDR3 DNA follows: TGCAGCGCCCAACTAATTACAGGGTTGGGTGGCTACACCTTC. V gene TRBV29-1 combines with J gene TRBJ1-2; the D gene is possibly TRBD1 (6 bases). V was shortened by 7 bases and J by 7 bases, with 22 bases between the two germline ends. The CDR3 sequence is 14 residues long. Germline CDR1 SQVTM, CDR2 ANQGSEA. Full variable domain (remainder filled in from reference TRBV29-1 and TRBJ1-2): SAVISQKPSRDICQRGTSLTIQCQVDSQVTMMFWYRQQPGQSLTLIATANQGSEATYESGFVIDKFPISRPNLTFSTLTVSNMSPEDSSIYLCSAQLITGLGGYTFGSGTRLTVV.

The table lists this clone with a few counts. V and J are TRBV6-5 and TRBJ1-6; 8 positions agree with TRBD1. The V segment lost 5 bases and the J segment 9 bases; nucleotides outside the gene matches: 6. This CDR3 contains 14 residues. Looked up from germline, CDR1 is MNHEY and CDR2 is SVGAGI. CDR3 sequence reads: CASSTRTGSSPLHF. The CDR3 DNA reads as TGTGCCAGCAGTACCCGGACAGGGAGTTCACCCCTCCACTTT.

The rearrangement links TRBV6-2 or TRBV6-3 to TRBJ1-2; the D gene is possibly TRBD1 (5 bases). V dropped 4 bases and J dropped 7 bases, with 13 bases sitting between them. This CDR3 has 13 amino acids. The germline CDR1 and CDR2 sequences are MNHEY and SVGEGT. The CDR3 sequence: CASSFQGTGGYTF. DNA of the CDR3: TGTGCCAGCAGTTTTCAGGGTACCGGTGGCTACACCTTC.

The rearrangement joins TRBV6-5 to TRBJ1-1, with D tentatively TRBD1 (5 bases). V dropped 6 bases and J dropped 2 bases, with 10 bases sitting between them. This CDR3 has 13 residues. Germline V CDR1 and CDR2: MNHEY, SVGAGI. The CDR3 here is CASSPWGNTEAFF. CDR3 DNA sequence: TGTGCCAGCAGCCCCTGGGGCAACACTGAAGCTTTCTTT.

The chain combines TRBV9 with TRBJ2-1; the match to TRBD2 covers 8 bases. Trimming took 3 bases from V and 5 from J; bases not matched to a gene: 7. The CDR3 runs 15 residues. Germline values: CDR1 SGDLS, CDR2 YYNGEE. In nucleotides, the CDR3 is TGTGCCAGCAGCGCCTCCGGGACTAGAGACAATGAGCAGTTCTTC. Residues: CASSASGTRDNEQFF.